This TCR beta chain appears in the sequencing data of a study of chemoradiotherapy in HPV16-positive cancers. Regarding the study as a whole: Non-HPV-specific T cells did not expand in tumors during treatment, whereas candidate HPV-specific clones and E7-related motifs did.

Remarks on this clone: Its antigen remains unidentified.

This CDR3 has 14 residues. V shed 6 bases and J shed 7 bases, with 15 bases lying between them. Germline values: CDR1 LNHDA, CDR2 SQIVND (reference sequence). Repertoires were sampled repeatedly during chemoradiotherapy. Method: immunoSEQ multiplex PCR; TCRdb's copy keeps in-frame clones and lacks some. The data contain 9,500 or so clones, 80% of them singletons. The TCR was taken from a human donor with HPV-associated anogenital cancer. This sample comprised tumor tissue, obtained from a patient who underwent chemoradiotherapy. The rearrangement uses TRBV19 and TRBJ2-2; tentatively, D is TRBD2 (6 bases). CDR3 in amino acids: CASSRGGAGGELFF. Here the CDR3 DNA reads TGTGCCAGTAGCCGGGGCGGGGCGGGCGGGGAGCTGTTTTTT.